The 15 T cell receptor beta chains reported below all come from one sample, sequenced in a study of cytomegalovirus exposure and HLA in healthy donors. PCR employed 60 Vbeta and 13 Jbeta primers. Method: immunoSEQ multiplex PCR; TCRdb's copy keeps in-frame clones and lacks some. The repertoire holds approximately 140,000 clones, with 88% as singletons. The source material was PBMCs. The receptors shown here come from a woman aged 40 to 50 in good health and CMV-seronegative.

This clone was detected once. The chain combines TRBV5-5 with TRBJ2-7; possible D gene TRBD2, 5 bases. CDR1 SGHKS and CDR2 YYEKEE come from the germline V gene (reference sequence). Trimming took 4 bases from V and 1 from J, leaving 12 bases between them. This CDR3 is built from 14 residues. As DNA, the CDR3 is TGTGCCAGCAGCGAGGACTTCCGGTCCTACGAGCAGTACTTC. Translating it yields CASSEDFRSYEQYF. Using reference TRBV5-5 and TRBJ2-7 for the parts outside the CDR3, the full variable domain is DAGVTQSPTHLIKTRGQQVTLRCSPISGHKSVSWYQQVLGQGPQFIFQYYEKEERGRGNFPDRFSARQFPNYSSELNVNALLLGDSALYLCASSEDFRSYEQYFGPGTRLTVT.

This clone was seen only once. V is TRBV18 and J is TRBJ2-2; 13 bases map to TRBD2. Germline V gives CDR1 KGHSH, CDR2 LQKENI. The CDR3 is 16 amino acids. V lost 3 bases, J lost 6 bases, and 4 bases stayed unmatched. CDR3 loop: CASSPPGLAGAGELFF. In DNA form, the CDR3 reads TGTGCCAGCTCACCGCCAGGACTAGCGGGAGCCGGGGAGCTGTTTTTT.

This sequence joins TRBV6-5 and TRBJ2-7; D is ambiguous. V gave up 4 bases and J gave up 2 bases, with 15 bases separating them. This CDR3 spans 15 amino acids. Germline loops: CDR1 MNHEY, CDR2 SVGAGI. CDR3: CASSFSASGPYEQYF. CDR3 in DNA: TGTGCCAGCAGTTTCAGCGCAAGTGGTCCCTACGAGCAGTACTTC.

V and J are TRBV9 and TRBJ2-2; 8 bases match TRBD2. Germline V CDR1 and CDR2: SGDLS, YYNGEE. Trimming removed 2 bases from V and 7 bases from J; junction bases left unmatched: 13. The CDR3 loop spans 17 amino acids. CDR3 loop: CASSVTSSGTSIGELFF. In nucleotides, the CDR3 is TGTGCCAGCAGCGTCACATCCTCCGGGACTAGTATCGGGGAGCTGTTTTTT. Drawing the rest from reference TRBV9 and TRBJ2-2, the complete variable domain is DSGVTQTPKHLITATGQRVTLRCSPRSGDLSVYWYQQSLDQGLQFLIQYYNGEERAKGNILERFSAQQFPDLHSELNLSSLELGDSALYFCASSVTSSGTSIGELFFGEGSRLTVL.

The chain has TRBV9 and TRBJ2-3; D remains unclear. V was pared by 2 bases and J by 4 bases, with 8 bases between. The CDR3 has 13 amino acids. Germline V CDR1 and CDR2: SGDLS, YYNGEE. The CDR3 spells CASSVSYADTQYF. The CDR3 nucleotides are TGTGCCAGCAGCGTGTCCTACGCAGATACGCAGTATTTT.

The rearrangement links TRBV20-1 to TRBJ2-5; D is possibly TRBD1 (5 bases). V was cut by 6 bases and J by 9 bases, with 14 bases left in between. The CDR3 is 11 amino acids. Germline-derived CDR1 and CDR2 are DFQATT and SNEGSKA (reference sequence). This CDR3 reads CSARYLGAQYF. For the CDR3, the DNA is TGCAGTGCCCGCTATCTAGGGGCCCAGTACTTC.

V gene TRBV5-4 combines with J gene TRBJ2-7; D may be TRBD1 (6 bases). The CDR3 spans 15 residues. Germline assignment: CDR1 SGHNT and CDR2 YYREEE (reference sequence). V lost 4 bases and J lost 4, with 18 bases in between. CDR3 in DNA: TGTGCCAGCAGCCGGGACACGGGATCTCTTTACGAGCAGTACTTC. Its protein is CASSRDTGSLYEQYF.

The J gene is TRBJ2-5, the V gene TRBV7-9, with D uncertain. Germline CDR1 and CDR2: SEHNR and FQNEAQ (reference sequence). Trimming stripped 3 bases from V and 1 base from J, with 6 bases between. The CDR3 runs to 13 residues. CDR3 DNA sequence: TGTGCCAGCAGCTTTTCAGTCCAAGAGACCCAGTACTTC. This translates into CASSFSVQETQYF.

Concerning this clone itself: The same CDR3 can be traced to other DNA sequences in this sample. The rearrangement joins TRBV5-1 to TRBJ2-5; TRBD1 matches at 9 bases. Trimming took 0 bases from V and 3 from J; bases not matched to a gene: 0. Germline V gene lookup returns CDR1 SGHRS and CDR2 YFSETQ. The CDR3 totals 14 residues. The CDR3 loop is CASSLGQGEETQYF. The CDR3 DNA reads TGCGCCAGCAGCTTGGGACAGGGGGAAGAGACCCAGTACTTC.

The chain carries TRBV4-2 and TRBJ2-5; a weak D match, TRBD2 (6 bases). The CDR3 consists of 14 residues. Germline V lookup: CDR1 LGHNA, CDR2 YNFKEQ. Trimming removed 4 bases at V and 5 bases at J, with 14 bases between. The CDR3 DNA follows: TGTGCCAGCAGCCCTAGCGCAACGAGGGAGACCCAGTACTTC. Translation gives CASSPSATRETQYF.

The sample holds a few counts of this clone. The V gene is TRBV7-8, the J gene TRBJ1-5; 7 nucleotides align to TRBD1. The length of the CDR3 is 16 residues. The germline V gene encodes CDR1 SGHVS and CDR2 FQNEAQ. The junction had 10 bases not matched to a gene; V was cut back by 1 base and J by 7 bases. For the CDR3, the DNA is TGTGCCAGCAGCTTAGGCAAGGGACAGAGTGTCCAGCCCCAGCATTTT. Amino acids: CASSLGKGQSVQPQHF.

The chain has TRBV7-9 and TRBJ2-5, with 7 positions matching TRBD2. The germline V gene has CDR1 SEHNR and CDR2 FQNEAQ (reference sequence). The CDR3 runs to 15 residues. V lost 7 bases to trimming and J lost 2 bases; unmatched junction nucleotides: 10. CDR3 bases: TGTGCCAGCACCCTTAACGGGAGGTTGCAAGAGACCCAGTACTTC. Translation: CASTLNGRLQETQYF. The complete variable domain, with remaining parts taken from reference TRBV7-9 and TRBJ2-5, reads DTGVSQNPRHKITKRGQNVTFRCDPISEHNRLYWYRQTLGQGPEFLTYFQNEAQLEKSRLLSDRFSAERPKGSFSTLEIQRTEQGDSAMYLCASTLNGRLQETQYFGPGTRLLVL.

The chain combines TRBV11-2 with TRBJ2-1; 7 bases match TRBD2. In germline, CDR1 is SGHAT, CDR2 FQNNGV. V trimming: 5 bases; J trimming: 5 bases; junction bases outside the gene matches: 9. The CDR3 length is 15 residues. The CDR3 region is CASSPTGTTHNEQFF. The CDR3 DNA follows: TGTGCCAGCAGCCCGACCGGGACTACCCACAATGAGCAGTTCTTC.

The CDR3 protein is CASSLALSGFTDTQYF. The CDR3 nucleotides are TGTGCCAGCAGCTTAGCGCTTAGCGGTTTCACAGATACGCAGTATTTT. The chain couples TRBV7-8 to TRBJ2-3, with a tentative D call TRBD2 (6 bases). Germline V CDR1 and CDR2: SGHVS, FQNEAQ. V was pared by 0 bases and J by 2 bases, with 12 bases between. The CDR3 is 16 residues long.

The chain couples TRBV7-6 to TRBJ2-5; 7 bases agree with TRBD1. CDR1 is SGHVS and CDR2 is FNYEAQ in the germline V gene. V shed 1 base and J 3 bases; nucleotides not matched to a gene: 5. This CDR3 has 15 amino acids. CDR3 sequence (DNA): TGTGCCAGCAGCTTAGTGGGTCAGGGGGAAGAGACCCAGTACTTC. Its translation is CASSLVGQGEETQYF.